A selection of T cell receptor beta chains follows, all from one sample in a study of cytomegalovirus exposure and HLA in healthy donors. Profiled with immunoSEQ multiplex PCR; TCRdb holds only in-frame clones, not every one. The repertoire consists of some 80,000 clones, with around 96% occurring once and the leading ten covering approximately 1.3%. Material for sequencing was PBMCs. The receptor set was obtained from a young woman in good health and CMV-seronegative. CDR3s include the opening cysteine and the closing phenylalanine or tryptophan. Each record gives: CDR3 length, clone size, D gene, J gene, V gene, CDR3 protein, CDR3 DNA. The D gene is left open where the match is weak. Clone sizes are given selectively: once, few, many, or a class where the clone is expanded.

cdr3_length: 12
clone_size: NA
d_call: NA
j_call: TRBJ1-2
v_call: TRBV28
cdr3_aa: CASSPYTDGYTF
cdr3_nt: TGTGCCAGCAGTCCGTACACCGATGGCTACACCTTC

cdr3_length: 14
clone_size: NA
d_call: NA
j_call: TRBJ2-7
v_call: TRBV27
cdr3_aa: CASSLAVGFSEQYF
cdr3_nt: TGTGCCAGCAGCTTAGCGGTCGGGTTCTCCGAGCAGTACTTC

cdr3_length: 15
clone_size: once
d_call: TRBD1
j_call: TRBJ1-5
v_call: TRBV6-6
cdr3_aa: CASSRGTGNNQPQHF
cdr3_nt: TGTGCCAGCAGCCGCGGGACAGGGAACAATCAGCCCCAGCATTTT

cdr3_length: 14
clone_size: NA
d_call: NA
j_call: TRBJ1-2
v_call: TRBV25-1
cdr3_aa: CASGWGEPNHGYTF
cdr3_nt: TGTGCCAGCGGGTGGGGAGAACCTAATCATGGCTACACCTTC

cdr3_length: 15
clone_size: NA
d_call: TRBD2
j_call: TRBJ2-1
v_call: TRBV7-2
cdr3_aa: CASSHLAGGTDEQFF
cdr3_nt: TGTGCCAGCAGCCACTTAGCGGGGGGGACCGATGAGCAGTTCTTC

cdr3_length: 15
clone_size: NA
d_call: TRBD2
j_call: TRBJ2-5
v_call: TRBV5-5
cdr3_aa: CASSLSISGTETQYF
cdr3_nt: TGTGCCAGCAGCTTGAGCATTAGCGGGACCGAGACCCAGTACTTC

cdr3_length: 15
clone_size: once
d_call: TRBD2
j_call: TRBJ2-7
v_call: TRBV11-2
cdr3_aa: CASSSGSGRGYEQYF
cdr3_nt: TGTGCCAGCAGCTCCGGTAGCGGGAGAGGCTACGAGCAGTACTTC

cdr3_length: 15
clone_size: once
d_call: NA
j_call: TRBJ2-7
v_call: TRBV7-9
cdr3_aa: CAVQASGSFGYEQYF
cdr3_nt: TGTGCCGTACAAGCCTCCGGGTCCTTCGGGTACGAGCAGTACTTC

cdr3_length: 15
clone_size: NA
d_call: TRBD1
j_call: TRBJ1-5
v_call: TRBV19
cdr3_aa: CASSWGTGGDQPQHF
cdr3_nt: TGTGCCAGTAGTTGGGGAACAGGGGGTGATCAGCCCCAGCATTTT

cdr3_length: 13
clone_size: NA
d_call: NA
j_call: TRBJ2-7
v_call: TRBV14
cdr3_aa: CASSQAAGYEQYF
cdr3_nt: TGTGCCAGCAGCCAAGCCGCGGGGTACGAGCAGTACTTC

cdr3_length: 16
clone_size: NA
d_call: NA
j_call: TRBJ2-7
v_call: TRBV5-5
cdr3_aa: CASSQPGVGLTYEQYF
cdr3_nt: TGTGCCAGCAGCCAGCCTGGGGTAGGACTAACCTACGAGCAGTACTTC

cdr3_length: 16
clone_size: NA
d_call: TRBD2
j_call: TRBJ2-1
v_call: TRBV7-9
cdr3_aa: CAPGRIAGGGFFEQFF
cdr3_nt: TGTGCGCCCGGAAGAATAGCGGGAGGGGGATTTTTTGAGCAGTTCTTC

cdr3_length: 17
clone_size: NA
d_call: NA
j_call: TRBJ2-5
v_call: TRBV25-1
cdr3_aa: CASSDIELRDIIGTQYF
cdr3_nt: TGTGCCAGCAGTGATATAGAACTCAGGGACATCATTGGGACCCAGTACTTC

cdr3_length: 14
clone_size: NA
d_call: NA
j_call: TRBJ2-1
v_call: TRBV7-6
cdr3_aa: CASSLEPPKNEQFF
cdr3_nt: TGTGCCAGCAGCTTAGAACCTCCTAAAAATGAGCAGTTCTTC

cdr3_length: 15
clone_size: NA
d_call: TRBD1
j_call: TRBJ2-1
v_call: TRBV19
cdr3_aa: CASSRQGGSYNEQFF
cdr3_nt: TGTGCCAGTAGTAGACAGGGGGGATCCTACAATGAGCAGTTCTTC

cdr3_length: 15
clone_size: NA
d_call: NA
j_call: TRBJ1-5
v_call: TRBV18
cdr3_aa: CASSPRALSNQPQHF
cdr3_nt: TGTGCCAGCTCACCAAGAGCGTTGAGCAATCAGCCCCAGCATTTT

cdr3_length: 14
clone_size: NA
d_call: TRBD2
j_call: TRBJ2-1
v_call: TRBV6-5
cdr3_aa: CASSIGGSSHEQFF
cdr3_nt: TGTGCCAGCAGTATTGGCGGGAGTAGCCATGAGCAGTTCTTC

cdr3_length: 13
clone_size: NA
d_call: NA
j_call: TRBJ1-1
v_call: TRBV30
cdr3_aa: CAWSYQVNTEAFF
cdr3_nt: TGTGCCTGGAGTTATCAGGTGAACACTGAAGCTTTCTTT

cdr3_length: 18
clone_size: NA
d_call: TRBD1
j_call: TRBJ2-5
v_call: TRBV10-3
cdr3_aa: CAISAMDRGRSSGETQYF
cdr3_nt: TGTGCCATCAGTGCCATGGACAGGGGGCGTAGTTCAGGAGAGACCCAGTACTTC

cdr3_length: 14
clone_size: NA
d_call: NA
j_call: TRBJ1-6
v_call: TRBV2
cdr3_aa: CASRRTGNNSPLHF
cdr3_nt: TGTGCCAGCAGGAGGACGGGAAATAATTCACCCCTCCACTTT

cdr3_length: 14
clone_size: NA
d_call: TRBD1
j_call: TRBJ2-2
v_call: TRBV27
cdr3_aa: CASNVQGTTGELFF
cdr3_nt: TGTGCCAGCAACGTACAGGGGACCACCGGGGAGCTGTTTTTT

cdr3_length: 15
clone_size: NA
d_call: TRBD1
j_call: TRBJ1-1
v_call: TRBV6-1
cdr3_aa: CASRDRDRGPTEAFF
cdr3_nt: TGTGCCAGCAGGGACCGGGACAGGGGGCCTACTGAAGCTTTCTTT

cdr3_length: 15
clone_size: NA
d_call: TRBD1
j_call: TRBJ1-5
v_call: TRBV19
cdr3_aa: CASSPRDRGSQPQHF
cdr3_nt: TGTGCCAGTAGTCCCCGGGACAGGGGGAGTCAGCCCCAGCATTTT

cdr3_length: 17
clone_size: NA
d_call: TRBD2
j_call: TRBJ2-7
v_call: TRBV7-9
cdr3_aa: CASSQVVAGVGPYEQYF
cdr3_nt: TGTGCCAGCAGTCAAGTGGTAGCGGGAGTCGGACCCTACGAGCAGTACTTC

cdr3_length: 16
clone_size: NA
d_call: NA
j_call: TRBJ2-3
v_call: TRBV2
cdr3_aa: CASSDLGLDLTDTQYF
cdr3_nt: TGTGCCAGCAGTGATCTCGGCCTAGACCTCACAGATACGCAGTATTTT

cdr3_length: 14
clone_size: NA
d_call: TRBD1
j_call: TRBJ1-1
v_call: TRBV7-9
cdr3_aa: CASSQDRGRNEAFF
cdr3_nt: TGTGCCAGCAGCCAGGACAGGGGTAGAAATGAAGCTTTCTTT

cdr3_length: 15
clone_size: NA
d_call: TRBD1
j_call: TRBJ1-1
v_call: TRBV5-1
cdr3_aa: CASSFSTGGDTEAFF
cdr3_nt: TGCGCCAGCAGTTTCAGCACAGGGGGAGACACTGAAGCTTTCTTT

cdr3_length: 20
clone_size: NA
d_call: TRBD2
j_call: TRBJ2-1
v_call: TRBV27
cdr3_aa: CASSRGPGLAGGPRGREQFF
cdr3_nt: TGTGCCAGCAGTAGGGGCCCCGGACTAGCGGGAGGGCCCAGGGGCCGTGAGCAGTTCTTC

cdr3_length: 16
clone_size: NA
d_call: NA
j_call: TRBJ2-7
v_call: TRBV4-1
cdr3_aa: CASSQEDSFGTYEQYF
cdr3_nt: TGCGCCAGCAGCCAAGAAGACTCCTTCGGCACCTACGAGCAGTACTTC

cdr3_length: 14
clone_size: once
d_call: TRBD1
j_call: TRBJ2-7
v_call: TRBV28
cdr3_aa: CASSLQGLEYEQYF
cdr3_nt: TGTGCCAGCAGTCTACAGGGGCTCGAGTACGAGCAGTACTTC

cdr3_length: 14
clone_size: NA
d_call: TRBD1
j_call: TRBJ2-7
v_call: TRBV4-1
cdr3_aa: CASSLGTASYEQYF
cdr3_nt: TGCGCCAGCAGCCTCGGGACAGCTTCCTACGAGCAGTACTTC

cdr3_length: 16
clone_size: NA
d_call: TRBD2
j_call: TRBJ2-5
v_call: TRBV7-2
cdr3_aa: CASSETSGRGQETQYF
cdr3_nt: TGTGCCAGCAGCGAGACTAGCGGGAGGGGACAAGAGACCCAGTACTTC

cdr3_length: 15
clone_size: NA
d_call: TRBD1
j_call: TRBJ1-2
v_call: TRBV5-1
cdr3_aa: CASSQRRDSNYGYTF
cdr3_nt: TGCGCCAGCAGCCAGAGGCGGGACAGTAACTATGGCTACACCTTC